The 26 T cell receptor beta chains reported below all come from one sample, sequenced in a study of T cells in Graves' hyperthyroidism and ophthalmopathy. Using RNA transcripts as the source, TCR beta CDR3 regions were amplified. With the HTBI primer set, the TCR CDR3 went through a first round of RT-PCR. MiXCR, run by TCRdb on the multiplex PCR reads, gives a single entry per CDR3 protein. The data show more than 500,000 distinct CDR3 sequences, 46% seen once. Sequencing was carried out using peripheral blood or thyroid tissue (not recorded which). All receptors derive from an adult woman with Graves' disease, either hyperthyroidism or ophthalmopathy (not recorded which).

This rearrangement joins TRBV30 to TRBJ1-6; D is unclear. V lost 2 bases and J 7 bases, leaving 9 bases between the germline ends. Germline V gene lookup returns CDR1 GTSNPN and CDR2 SVGIG (reference sequence). This CDR3 has 13 amino acids. The CDR3 is CAWSLPENSPLHF. As DNA, the CDR3 is TGTGCCTGGAGTTTACCGGAGAATTCACCCCTCCACTTT. Looking up the rest from reference TRBV30 and TRBJ1-6 gives the full variable domain: SQTIHQWPATLVQPVGSPLSLECTVEGTSNPNLYWYRQAAGRGLQLLFYSVGIGQISSEVPQNLSASRPQDRQFILSSKKLLLSDSGFYLCAWSLPENSPLHFGNGTRLTVT.

The chain joins TRBV5-1 to TRBJ2-7, with 9 bases identical to TRBD1. CDR1 SGHRS and CDR2 YFSETQ come from the germline V gene. After removal of 1 base from V and 5 bases from J, the junction contained 10 bases not matched to a gene. The CDR3 extends over 16 amino acids. CDR3 residues: CASSLQPGTGPHEQYF. CDR3 coding DNA: TGCGCCAGCAGCTTGCAGCCGGGGACAGGGCCCCACGAGCAGTACTTC.

V usage is TRBV5-1 and J usage is TRBJ1-1; D uncertain. V lost 0 bases and J 4 bases, leaving 13 bases between the germline ends. CDR1 SGHRS and CDR2 YFSETQ come from the germline V gene. This CDR3 contains 15 residues. CDR3 loop: CASSLAGIRGTEAFF. The CDR3 nucleotides are TGCGCCAGCAGCTTGGCTGGGATCCGAGGCACTGAAGCTTTCTTT.

J is TRBJ1-6 and V is TRBV20-1, with TRBD1 identical over 10 bases. V shed 1 base, J shed 8 bases, and the junction held 5 bases outside the gene matches. This CDR3 has 15 residues. CDR1 is DFQATT and CDR2 is SNEGSKA in the germline V gene (reference sequence). The CDR3 bases are TGCAGTGCTAGAGTTGGCGGGACAGGGGATTCACCCCTCCACTTT. This translates into CSARVGGTGDSPLHF.

This clonotype was detected many times. The chain is built from TRBV29-1 and TRBJ1-5, with a possible D match to TRBD1 (6 bases). This CDR3 contains 13 residues. Germline values: CDR1 SQVTM, CDR2 ANQGSEA. The V end was cut by 6 bases, the J end by 3 bases, with 12 bases between. CDR3 region: CSVQDSFNQPQHF. CDR3 DNA sequence: TGCAGCGTCCAGGACAGTTTCAATCAGCCCCAGCATTTT.

On this clonotype itself: Sequence at one end of the junction differs from germline and may be a read error. The CDR3 protein is CASSYGREGLYNSPLHF. CDR3 nucleotides: TGTGCCAGCAGTTACGGACGCGAGGGGCTTTATAATTCACCCCTCCACTTT. The V gene is TRBV4-1, the J gene TRBJ1-6; a possible D gene is TRBD1 (5 bases). Germline V gene data show CDR1 as MGHRA and CDR2 as YSYEKL. This CDR3 has 17 residues.

The V call is TRBV20-1, the J call TRBJ1-1; 10 bases are a match to TRBD1. In germline, CDR1 is DFQATT, CDR2 SNEGSKA (reference sequence). The length of the CDR3 is 13 residues. The CDR3 bases are TGCAGCGCAGGGGGACAGGGGTACACTGAAGCTTTCTTT. Encoded protein: CSAGGQGYTEAFF.

The chain links TRBV7-8 to TRBJ1-5; D perhaps matches TRBD1 (6 bases). Trimming cost V 6 bases and J 5 bases, with 14 bases left between them. Germline V gives CDR1 SGHVS, CDR2 FQNEAQ. The CDR3 spans 14 residues. The CDR3 coding sequence is TGTGCCAGCAGTCCTACAGGGTCGCATCAGCCCCAGCATTTT. Its translation: CASSPTGSHQPQHF.

The chain joins TRBV10-3 to TRBJ2-7; maybe TRBD1 (6 bases). The CDR3 is made up of 13 amino acids. Germline loops: CDR1 ENHRY, CDR2 SYGVKD. The ends were cut back, 6 bases at V and 1 base at J, with 10 bases in the middle. This CDR3 reads CAISLQGSYEQYF. The CDR3 coding sequence is TGTGCCATCAGCCTGCAGGGGTCCTACGAGCAGTACTTC.

The sample holds a few counts of this clonotype. The rearrangement links TRBV15 to TRBJ2-7, with a possible D match to TRBD2 (6 bases). The germline V gene has CDR1 LNHNV and CDR2 YYDKDF (reference sequence). There are 16 residues in the CDR3. V lost 0 bases to trimming and J lost 3 bases, with 15 bases between them. CDR3: CATSRDLPGTHYEQYF. The CDR3 bases are TGTGCCACCAGCAGAGATCTTCCCGGGACTCACTACGAGCAGTACTTC.

The chain uses TRBV2 and TRBJ2-7; D unresolved. Per the germline V gene, CDR1 is SNHLY and CDR2 is FYNNEI. Trimming cost V 6 bases and J 0 bases, with 6 bases left between them. CDR3 length equals 12 residues. CDR3 sequence: CASRKISYEQYF. The CDR3 nucleotides read TGTGCCAGCAGGAAGATCTCCTACGAGCAGTACTTC.

The chain employs TRBV20-1 and TRBJ2-2; D unclear. Trimming left V 3 bases short and J 2 bases short, with 7 bases between. The germline V gene has CDR1 DFQATT and CDR2 SNEGSKA (reference sequence). The CDR3 extends over 13 amino acids. CDR3 nucleotide sequence: TGCAGTGCTAGTATCCAAAACACCGGGGAGCTGTTTTTT. Translation gives CSASIQNTGELFF.

This clonotype was seen a handful of times. The genes are TRBV10-3 and TRBJ2-1; tentatively, D is TRBD1 (6 bases). The CDR3 is made up of 12 amino acids. Trimming took 4 bases from V and 6 from J, leaving 7 bases between them. Germline CDR1 and CDR2: ENHRY and SYGVKD. This CDR3 is CAISGGGNEQFF. CDR3 nucleotide sequence: TGTGCCATCAGTGGAGGGGGCAATGAGCAGTTCTTC.

This clonotype was detected only a few times. This chain links TRBV7-9 with TRBJ2-5; TRBD1 matches 7 bases. The CDR3 runs to 14 residues. J gave up 5 bases and V 5 bases, and 8 bases lay outside the gene matches. Germline values: CDR1 SEHNR, CDR2 FQNEAQ (reference sequence). The CDR3, as DNA: TGTGCCAGCAGCAAACTACCGGGACAGGAGACCCAGTACTTC. Amino acids: CASSKLPGQETQYF.

The rearrangement joins TRBV2 to TRBJ2-5; 11 bases match TRBD2. V gave up 7 bases and J gave up 2 bases; unmatched junction bases: 3. Germline assignment: CDR1 SNHLY and CDR2 FYNNEI. The CDR3 spans 14 residues. The CDR3 loop is CASIRLAGQETQYF. CDR3 nucleotides: TGTGCCAGCATCCGACTAGCGGGACAAGAGACCCAGTACTTC.

J is TRBJ2-5 and V is TRBV7-8, with TRBD1 matching 7 bases. V lost 5 bases and J lost 1; bases outside the gene matches: 4. Germline V gene sequence: CDR1 SGHVS, CDR2 FQNEAQ. The CDR3 has 14 residues. CDR3 protein: CASSLQGSQETQYF. In nucleotides, the CDR3 is TGTGCCAGCAGCCTACAGGGGAGCCAAGAGACCCAGTACTTC.

This clonotype was seen ten or more times. V usage is TRBV9 and J usage is TRBJ2-7; 7 nucleotides line up with TRBD1. Germline CDR1 is SGDLS and CDR2 is YYNGEE. With 1 base clipped from V and 3 bases from J, the junction kept 7 bases outside the gene matches. The CDR3 is 15 residues long. This CDR3 is CASSVRQGVGYEQYF. The CDR3 DNA reads as TGTGCCAGCAGCGTAAGGCAGGGGGTAGGCTACGAGCAGTACTTC.

This rearrangement joins TRBV7-2 to TRBJ2-7, with 10 bases matching TRBD1. The CDR3 has 14 residues. CDR1 is SGHTA, CDR2 FQGNSA, per germline. Losses at the gene ends were 5 bases for V and 3 bases for J; bases not matched to a gene: 4. DNA of the CDR3: TGTGCCAGCAGCGAGGGACAGGGGATCTACGAGCAGTACTTC. This encodes CASSEGQGIYEQYF.

The gene calls are TRBV12-3 or TRBV12-4 and TRBJ1-6; 9 positions match TRBD1. With V trimmed by 0 bases and J by 7 bases, 1 base remained unmatched. The CDR3 sequence is 15 residues long. CDR3 amino acids: CASSLAGQGNSPLHF. CDR3 nucleotides: TGTGCCAGCAGTTTAGCCGGACAGGGGAATTCACCCCTCCACTTT.

This chain connects TRBV12-3 or TRBV12-4 to TRBJ2-3; the match to TRBD2 covers 7 bases. CDR3 length: 13 residues. The V and J ends lost 9 bases and 4 bases, in that order; junction bases with no gene match: 7. CDR3 in DNA: TGTGCCAGTGTTGCGGGAGTATCAGATACGCAGTATTTT. Translation: CASVAGVSDTQYF.

Regarding this clonotype: At one boundary the junction diverges from the germline segment, which might be a read error. This sequence joins TRBV7-2 and TRBJ1-1; D uncertain. CDR3 length equals 12 residues. Germline V CDR1 and CDR2: SGHTA, FQGNSA. DNA for the CDR3: TGTGCCAGCAGCCTAGCCGGGCAAGAAGCTTTCTTT. It codes for CASSLAGQEAFF.

V usage is TRBV11-3 and J usage is TRBJ2-1; 8 nucleotides match TRBD2. Germline assignment: CDR1 SGHNT and CDR2 YENEEA. Trimming removed 1 base from V and 1 base from J; junction bases left unmatched: 9. There are 18 residues in the CDR3. DNA for the CDR3: TGTGCCAGCAGCTTAGTACCATCCGCGGGAGGTTCCTACAATGAGCAGTTCTTC. Translated, it gives CASSLVPSAGGSYNEQFF.

This clonotype was found a few times. CDR3 nucleotides: TGCAGTGCTAGGGAGGTGGGGGGGCCCCAGCATTTT. This translates into CSAREVGGPQHF. The rearrangement joins TRBV20-1 to TRBJ1-5; D may be TRBD1 (5 bases). This CDR3 is built from 12 residues. V shed 3 bases and J shed 9 bases, with 12 bases lying between them. The germline gives CDR1 DFQATT, CDR2 SNEGSKA (reference sequence).

V usage is TRBV20-1 and J usage is TRBJ2-7; TRBD2 might be the D (6 bases). CDR1 DFQATT and CDR2 SNEGSKA come from the germline V gene (reference sequence). The V end was cut by 6 bases, the J end by 3 bases, with 15 bases between. There are 13 residues in the CDR3. CDR3 residues: CSAPGTFVYEQYF. The DNA for the CDR3 is TGCAGTGCCCCCGGGACTTTCGTCTACGAGCAGTACTTC.

This rearrangement joins TRBV11-2 to TRBJ2-7; D perhaps matches TRBD2 (6 bases). In germline, CDR1 is SGHAT, CDR2 FQNNGV. Trimming left V 3 bases short and J 6 bases short, with 15 bases between. The CDR3 is 14 residues long. This CDR3 reads CASSFGRGLPEQYF. The DNA for the CDR3 is TGTGCCAGCAGCTTTGGACGGGGACTTCCCGAGCAGTACTTC.

This clonotype was counted at least ten times. The CDR3 coding sequence is TGTGCCAGCAGTTTGGATCGCAGGCGGGCGGGGACCCAGTACTTC. Encoded protein: CASSLDRRRAGTQYF. This chain links TRBV12-3 or TRBV12-4 with TRBJ2-5; TRBD2 might be the D (5 bases). Trimming took 3 bases from V and 7 from J, leaving 18 bases between them. There are 15 residues in the CDR3.